Sequencing of this TCR beta chain was carried out in a study of blood T cell repertoires in COVID-19 (dated by TCRdb to 2018 to 2021). Some background on the complete study: Samples covering the acute and convalescent phases of COVID-19 were provided by collaborators in the United States, Italy and Spain. The material from the prospective study consisted of cDNA or gDNA derived from T cells, B-cell-depleted T cells, or PBMCs. Subjects who had been exposed to COVID-19, were actively infected with it, or had recovered from it provided the deeply sampled blood TCRbeta repertoires that made up the dataset. A freely available public database, intended as a resource for researchers studying the immune response to SARS-CoV-2, is where the repertoires were released. Samples came from the ongoing ImmuneRACE study (first 160 participants) plus 1,254 subjects from 6 global collaborators. The sample metadata nearly always contained a de-identified subject ID, COVID-19 status, age in years and sex. Where available, HLA class I and class II types were obtained from metadata supplied by the sample provider rather than from assay-based typing. The investigation overall reported the following: How much clinical and demographic metadata was included differed by source and by participant, and the metadata was provided uncurated.

Enrolling through a virtual design, the prospective study's participants ranged in age from roughly 18 to 89 years and lived across about two dozen United States geographic areas. In the prospective study, cohorts were assigned on the basis of participant-reported clinical history obtained from a screening survey and a study questionnaire. Mobile phlebotomists in the prospective study collected whole blood, serum and a nasopharyngeal or oropharyngeal swab from every participant. Over a roughly 2-month period, participants in the prospective study had the option of providing additional blood draws and questionnaires. Prospective study blood samples were shipped either frozen or at room temperature before DNA extraction. Comment on this clone: Its cognate antigen has yet to be identified. Base qualities are not provided; no much larger clone lies one nucleotide away.

TCRbeta CDR3 regions were amplified from genomic DNA by means of the immunoSEQ Assay, a bias-controlled multiplex PCR. The paper's processing steps were these. The number of nucleated cells in each sample was estimated from the amplification of reference gene primers within the assay. To quantify the absolute abundance of each unique TCRbeta CDR3 rearrangement, sequence reads were collapsed and filtered. Productive Simpson clonality was computed per sample as the square root of Simpson's diversity index over productive rearrangements. TCRdb holds this immuneACCESS table with in-frame rearrangements only. Some clones are missing; in checked studies, unresolved V genes explain under half, and the rest has no known cause. That table is the source of V, J and clone size, and D and trimming were worked out from the DNA. For this sample there are some 460,000 clones; 87% appear just once. Of the sample, over 1.5% is held by the ten largest clones.

The CDR3 runs 14 amino acids, cysteine and phenylalanine included. Just CDR3 DNA is preserved here, 42 bases in frame from base 1. V sheds 0 bases and J sheds 7 bases, leaving 9 bases between their ends. CDR1 KGHSY and CDR2 FQNENV are derived from the germline V gene. Sequenced material: PBMCs or T cells enriched from blood (not recorded which). This receptor was taken from a woman aged 18 to 35 with acute COVID-19. The chain is made from TRBV16 and TRBJ2-2; a weak D assignment points to TRBD1 (5 bases agree). This receptor has the CDR3 CASSQSSGIGELFF. The nucleotides read TGTGCCAGCAGCCAATCGTCAGGGATCGGGGAGCTGTTTTTT.